This TCR beta chain was sequenced in a study of blood T cell repertoires in COVID-19. This clone has a single count. In the authors' methods: Reference gene primer amplification in the assay estimated nucleated cell counts. Repertoires were generated with immunoSEQ multiplex PCR, while TCRdb's copy carries only in-frame clones and drops some. V, J and clone size were drawn from that table, and D and trimming were deduced from the DNA. The repertoire consists of 200,000 to 250,000 clones, with about 81% occurring once and the leading ten covering around 9.2%. Individuals drawn from around 24 US areas were roughly 18 to 95 years old. Participant reports of clinical history set cohort assignment. Recovery meant two consecutive negative NP/OP PCR tests, professional clearance, or resolved symptoms. Trimming removed 6 bases from V and 11 bases from J, with 19 bases in between. This CDR3 has 13 amino acids. Germline lookup yields CDR1 ENHRY and CDR2 SYGVKD.

The TCR originated in a man in his forties who had recovered from COVID-19. The sequenced material came from PBMCs or T cells enriched from blood (not recorded which). The V call is TRBV10-3, the J call TRBJ1-1; D not resolved. CDR3 loop: CAIRESQVRSAFF. CDR3 bases: TGTGCCATCAGGGAATCCCAGGTAAGATCGGCTTTCTTT.